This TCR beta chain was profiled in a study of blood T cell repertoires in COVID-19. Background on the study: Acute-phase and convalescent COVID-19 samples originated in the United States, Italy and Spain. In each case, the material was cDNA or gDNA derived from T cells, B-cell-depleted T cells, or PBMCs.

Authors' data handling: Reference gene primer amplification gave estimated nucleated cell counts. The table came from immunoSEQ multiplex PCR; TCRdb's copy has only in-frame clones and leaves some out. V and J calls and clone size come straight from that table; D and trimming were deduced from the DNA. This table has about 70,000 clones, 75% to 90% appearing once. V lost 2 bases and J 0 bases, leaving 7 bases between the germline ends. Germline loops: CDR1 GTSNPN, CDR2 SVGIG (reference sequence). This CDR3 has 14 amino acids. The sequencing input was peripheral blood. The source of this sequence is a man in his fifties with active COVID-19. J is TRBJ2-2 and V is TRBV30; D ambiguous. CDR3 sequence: CAWSWASNTGELFF. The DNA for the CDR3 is TGTGCCTGGAGTTGGGCCTCGAACACCGGGGAGCTGTTTTTT.